The clone carrying this T cell receptor beta chain was recorded only once. These data are taken from a study of blood T cell repertoires in COVID-19. Clones were sequenced by immunoSEQ multiplex PCR, and TCRdb holds only the in-frame ones, with some missing. The data show 180,000 or so clones, with approximately 80% seen just once and over 6.5% held by the top ten. Germline CDR1 is MNHEY and CDR2 is SMNVEV (reference sequence). The ends were cut back, 4 bases at V and 5 bases at J, with 23 bases in the middle. The CDR3 has 17 amino acids. The sequencing input was peripheral blood. The chain joins TRBV27 to TRBJ1-2; possible D gene TRBD1, 6 bases. The TCR originated in a woman aged 40 to 50 with COVID-19, enrolled during active disease. CDR3 DNA: TGTGCCAGCAGTTCGGGAGGGGGTTCGACGGGGATTTATGGCTACACCTTC. Amino acid sequence: CASSSGGGSTGIYGYTF.